This T cell receptor (beta chain) was obtained from a study of blood T cell repertoires in COVID-19. Across the study: There were acute and convalescent COVID-19 samples, and they came from the United States, Italy and Spain.

The method was immunoSEQ multiplex PCR; TCRdb's version includes in-frame clones alone and lacks a portion of them. The repertoire holds about 370,000 clones, roughly nine tenths seen once, with around 1% in the top ten. Per the germline V gene, CDR1 is MDHEN and CDR2 is SYDVKM. The germline V and J ends were trimmed by 3 bases and 6 bases, with 14 bases remaining between them. The CDR3 is 14 residues long. The chain has TRBV28 and TRBJ1-1; D unclear. This sequence originates from a man between 18 and 29 years old who had recovered from COVID-19. Input material: PBMCs or T cells enriched from blood (not recorded which). CDR3 DNA: TGTGCCAGCAGTTTCGGTTCTCTGATGCCTGAAGCTTTCTTT. As protein: CASSFGSLMPEAFF.